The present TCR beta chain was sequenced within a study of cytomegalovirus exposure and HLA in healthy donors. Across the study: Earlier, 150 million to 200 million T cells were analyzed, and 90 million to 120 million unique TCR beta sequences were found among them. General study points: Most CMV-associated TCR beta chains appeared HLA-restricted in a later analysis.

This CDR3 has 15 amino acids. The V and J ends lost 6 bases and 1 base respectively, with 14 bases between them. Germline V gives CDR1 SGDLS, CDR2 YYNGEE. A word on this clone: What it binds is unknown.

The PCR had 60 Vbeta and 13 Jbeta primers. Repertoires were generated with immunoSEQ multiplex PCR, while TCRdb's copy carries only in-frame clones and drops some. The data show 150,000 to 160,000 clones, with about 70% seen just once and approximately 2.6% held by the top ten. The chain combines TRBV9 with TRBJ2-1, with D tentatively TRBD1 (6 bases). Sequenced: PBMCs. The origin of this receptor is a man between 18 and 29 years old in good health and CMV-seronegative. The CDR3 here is CASTPSGVSYNEQFF. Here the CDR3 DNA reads TGTGCCAGCACCCCCTCAGGGGTATCCTACAATGAGCAGTTCTTC.